This is a list of T cell receptor beta chains from one sample in a study of blood T cell repertoires in COVID-19. Data came from immunoSEQ multiplex PCR; TCRdb stores just in-frame clones and leaves some out. The sample holds 350,000 to 400,000 clones, roughly nine tenths seen once. Sequencing was performed on PBMCs or T cells enriched from blood (not recorded which). All receptors derive from a man younger than 35 who had recovered from COVID-19. Both conserved end residues are part of each CDR3. A D gene is named only where the DNA matches it firmly. Only part of the rows carry a size: once, few, many, or a class if the clone is expanded.

v_call	clone_size	d_call	j_call	cdr3_nt	cdr3_aa
TRBV5-1	.	TRBD1	TRBJ2-5	TGCGCCAGCAGCCCGGGGACAGGAAAGGCTGAGACCCAGTACTTC	CASSPGTGKAETQYF
TRBV28	.	TRBD1	TRBJ1-2	TGTGCCAGCAGTTTCCCCATAGGGACAGAACGTGGCTACACCTTC	CASSFPIGTERGYTF
TRBV7-8	.	TRBD1	TRBJ1-4	TGTGCCAGCAGCTTAGGACAGGGGGTTCGCGAAAAACTGTTTTTT	CASSLGQGVREKLFF
TRBV7-9	.	TRBD2	TRBJ2-5	TGTGCCAGCAGACCAACTAGCGGGGGCCCCCAAGAGACCCAGTACTTC	CASRPTSGGPQETQYF
TRBV5-1	.	.	TRBJ2-1	TGCGCCAGCAGCTCGGGACTCGTTGCGGATGAGCAGTTCTTC	CASSSGLVADEQFF
TRBV5-6	.	.	TRBJ2-2	TGTGCCAGCAGCCGACGGGGGGCCGCGAACACCGGGGAGCTGTTTTTT	CASSRRGAANTGELFF
TRBV6-2/TRBV6-3	.	.	TRBJ1-1	TGTGCCAGCAGTTCCTACGGTCTTATGACTGAAGCTTTCTTT	CASSSYGLMTEAFF
TRBV4-3	.	TRBD2	TRBJ2-2	TGCGCCAGCAGCCAAGGACTAGCGGGGGAGCTGTTTTTT	CASSQGLAGELFF
TRBV28	.	.	TRBJ2-2	TGTGCCAGCACGACTAGTAACACCGGGGAGCTGTTTTTT	CASTTSNTGELFF
TRBV11-3	.	.	TRBJ2-1	TGTGCCAGCAGCTCCGGGTCTCTGAATGAGCAGTTCTTC	CASSSGSLNEQFF
TRBV5-1	.	.	TRBJ1-1	TGCGCCAGCAGCTTGGGAAGGACAGTGAACACTGAAGCTTTCTTT	CASSLGRTVNTEAFF
TRBV9	once	TRBD1	TRBJ2-7	TGTGCCAGCAGCGTAGCGATTGGGACAGGGGGCTTGGGCGAGCAGTACTTC	CASSVAIGTGGLGEQYF
TRBV28	.	.	TRBJ2-3	TGTGCCAGCAGTTTATTCAGGCCCGCAGATACGCAGTATTTT	CASSLFRPADTQYF
TRBV11-3	once	TRBD2	TRBJ2-3	TGTGCCAGCAGCTTCGGCGGGCGGGAGAGGGCAGATACGCAGTATTTT	CASSFGGRERADTQYF
TRBV27	.	.	TRBJ1-1	TGTGCCAGCAGTTCCGAGGGGGAAGGGGACACTGAAGCTTTCTTT	CASSSEGEGDTEAFF
TRBV3-1/TRBV3-2	.	TRBD2	TRBJ2-3	TGTGCCAGCAGCCAAGCCGGTAGCGGGTCTTCCACAGATACGCAGTATTTT	CASSQAGSGSSTDTQYF
TRBV5-6	.	TRBD1	TRBJ1-2	TGTGCCAGCGGAACCGGGGACAGGGGGCTCCCTAACTACACCTTC	CASGTGDRGLPNYTF
TRBV24-1	.	.	TRBJ2-7	TGTGCCACCAGTGTGACATCACCTTACTTC	CATSVTSPYF
TRBV9	.	.	TRBJ2-2	TGTGCCAGCAGCGTTTCCGGGACTCCACTGTCCACCGGGGAGCTGTTTTTT	CASSVSGTPLSTGELFF